The 26 T cell receptor beta chains listed next were all sequenced from one sample in a study of post-analysis software for immune sequencing data (dated by TCRdb to the mid-2010s). The paper as a whole reports these results and caveats: Significantly higher frequencies in patients than in controls were found for five or six TRBV segments, including TRBV5-6, TRBV5-1 and TRBV20-1.

Library prep was done by PCR. The listed sequencing device is Illumina HiSeq 2500. To reduce PCR and sequencing biases, unique molecular identifiers were incorporated into the TCR beta cDNA libraries. Through fastp at Q25 and MiXCR, TCRdb rebuilt clones from the public reads, retaining in-frame beta chains. Each CDR3 protein appears once, grouped with its most common genes and DNA. The table for this sample lists about 150,000 distinct CDR3 sequences; 25% to 35% of them were counted only once. Roughly 1.6% of the sample rests with the top ten. These TCRs' antigens remain unknown. What was sequenced was blood. The receptor set was obtained from a girl aged 10 to 17 with multiple sclerosis.

This clonotype showed up many times. V and J are TRBV20-1 and TRBJ2-3, with 7 bases fitting TRBD2. The CDR3 contains 15 residues. CDR1 is DFQATT, CDR2 SNEGSKA, per germline (reference sequence). The junction had 6 bases not matched to a gene; V was cut back by 1 base and J by 2 bases. The CDR3, as DNA: TGCAGTGCTAGAGGGGACGGGAGGCTCACAGATACGCAGTATTTT. Residues: CSARGDGRLTDTQYF.

The sample holds one count of this clonotype. Since a much larger clone is just one base distant, this may be a read error. The CDR3, as DNA: TGTGCCGGCAGCTATAGCGGGACCAACGAGCAGTACTTC. The encoded protein is CAGSYSGTNEQYF. The chain carries TRBV7-9 and TRBJ2-1; 8 bases map to TRBD2. The J call is doubtful: the DNA matches TRBJ2-7 better. The CDR3 runs 13 residues. CDR1 is SEHNR and CDR2 is FQNEAQ in the germline V gene (reference sequence).

This clonotype was counted many times. The chain has TRBV7-2 and TRBJ2-5, with D possibly matching TRBD2 (6 bases). CDR1 SGHTA and CDR2 FQGNSA come from the germline V gene. The V end lost 1 base, the J end lost 4 bases, and 13 bases lay between the germline ends. CDR3 size: 15 residues. The CDR3 nucleotides read TGTGCCAGCAGCTTAGGTCGGGAGAGGGGAGAGACCCAGTACTTC. Translation gives CASSLGRERGETQYF.

The chain recombines TRBV29-1 with TRBJ2-1, with D perhaps matching TRBD1 (5 bases). Germline V gene lookup returns CDR1 SQVTM and CDR2 ANQGSEA. Trimming pared 0 bases from V and 7 bases from J, leaving 16 bases between. The CDR3 runs 15 residues. The CDR3, as DNA: TGCAGCGTTGAAGATGAGGACAATCTTTCGAATGAGCAGTTCTTC. Encoded protein: CSVEDEDNLSNEQFF.

J is TRBJ1-2 and V is TRBV29-1, with D possibly TRBD1 on 6 matching bases. Trimming pared 1 base from V and 3 bases from J, leaving 9 bases between. The germline V gene encodes CDR1 SQVTM and CDR2 ANQGSEA. This CDR3 spans 13 amino acids. This CDR3 reads CSVEVEGDYGYTF. DNA for the CDR3: TGCAGCGTTGAAGTAGAGGGGGACTATGGCTACACCTTC.

As to this clonotype: A read error may produce the germline difference seen at one junction end. This chain links TRBV5-1 with TRBJ1-1; D gene uncertain. The germline gives CDR1 SGHRS, CDR2 YFSETQ. There are 15 residues in the CDR3. The CDR3 protein is CASSPRGGQNSEAFF. DNA for the CDR3: TGCGCCAGCAGCCCACGGGGAGGGCAGAACTCTGAAGCTTTCTTT.

In this sample, this clonotype turned up once. A much larger clone sits a single nucleotide away, making a read error possible. The chain carries TRBV12-3 or TRBV12-4 and TRBJ2-1; 7 positions match TRBD1. This CDR3 comprises 15 residues. As DNA, the CDR3 is TGTGCCAGCAGTTTAGTTAGGGGGCTTGGCGATGAGCGGTTCTTC. The encoded protein is CASSLVRGLGDERFF.

This clonotype appeared a few times. This rearrangement joins TRBV20-1 to TRBJ1-4; D is ambiguous. The germline CDR1 and CDR2 sequences are DFQATT and SNEGSKA (reference sequence). The CDR3 spans 15 residues. The V end was cut by 0 bases, the J end by 5 bases, with 13 bases between. CDR3 in amino acids: CSARDPFPTNEKLFF. DNA for the CDR3: TGCAGTGCTAGAGACCCCTTTCCGACAAATGAAAAACTGTTTTTT.

This clonotype was detected many times. V and J are TRBV7-9 and TRBJ2-7; D assignment may be TRBD1 or TRBD2 (5 bases each). Trimming removed 4 bases from V and 2 bases from J, with 9 bases in between. CDR1 SEHNR and CDR2 FQNEAQ come from the germline V gene (reference sequence). The CDR3 extends over 13 amino acids. Here the CDR3 reads CASSSEGPYEQYF. CDR3 sequence (DNA): TGTGCCAGCAGCTCCGAGGGGCCCTACGAGCAGTACTTC. The full variable domain, its missing parts supplied by reference TRBV7-9 and TRBJ2-7, is DTGVSQNPRHKITKRGQNVTFRCDPISEHNRLYWYRQTLGQGPEFLTYFQNEAQLEKSRLLSDRFSAERPKGSFSTLEIQRTEQGDSAMYLCASSSEGPYEQYFGPGTRLTVT.

The chain recombines TRBV24-1 with TRBJ2-2; D not certain. Trimming pared 12 bases from V and 3 bases from J, leaving 10 bases between. The CDR3 runs 12 residues. Germline values: CDR1 KGHDR, CDR2 SFDVKD. The CDR3 loop reads CAEVNHTGELFF. CDR3 nucleotides: TGTGCCGAGGTTAACCACACCGGGGAGCTGTTTTTT.

This clonotype came up many times. The chain links TRBV27 to TRBJ1-4, with 7 bases matching TRBD1. This CDR3 has 14 amino acids. V dropped 5 bases and J dropped 4; count of bases not matched to a gene: 4. Germline values: CDR1 MNHEY, CDR2 SMNVEV (reference sequence). The CDR3 nucleotides read TGTGCCAGCAGTATGGGACAGTTTAATGAAAAACTGTTTTTT. This gives the protein CASSMGQFNEKLFF.

This clonotype was observed a few times. The chain uses TRBV7-6 and TRBJ1-2; possibly TRBD1 for D (6 bases). The germline V gene encodes CDR1 SGHVS and CDR2 FNYEAQ. The CDR3 consists of 15 residues. The ends were cut back, 4 bases at V and 7 bases at J, with 19 bases in the middle. This CDR3 is CASSSRDGEGGGYTF. CDR3 DNA: TGTGCCAGCAGCTCCCGGGACGGGGAAGGGGGTGGCTACACCTTC.

This clonotype was seen a handful of times. The chain links TRBV29-1 to TRBJ1-4; 8 bases are a match to TRBD1. Trimming removed 7 bases from V and 0 bases from J; junction bases left unmatched: 19. Germline V gives CDR1 SQVTM, CDR2 ANQGSEA. There are 19 residues in the CDR3. This chain's CDR3 is CSDPPGGQALVATNEKLFF. DNA for the CDR3: TGCAGCGACCCCCCCGGGGGACAGGCCCTCGTTGCAACTAATGAAAAACTGTTTTTT.

The rearrangement joins TRBV15 to TRBJ1-6, with a tentative D call TRBD1 (5 bases). V dropped 1 base and J dropped 8 bases, with 18 bases sitting between them. CDR3 length equals 17 residues. Germline V gene lookup returns CDR1 LNHNV and CDR2 YYDKDF (reference sequence). CDR3 protein: CATSRARGTVDYSPLHF. As DNA, the CDR3 is TGTGCCACCAGCAGAGCCCGGGGCACCGTAGACTATTCACCCCTCCACTTT.

A word on this clonotype: This could be a read error, since a much larger clone is one nucleotide away. The rearrangement joins TRBV18 to TRBJ2-7; a possible D gene is TRBD1 (5 bases). V was cut by 3 bases and J by 7 bases, with 19 bases left in between. Germline V lookup: CDR1 KGHSH, CDR2 LQKENI. The CDR3 is made up of 15 amino acids. Here the CDR3 reads CASSPQTDSYNEQYF. CDR3 in DNA: TGTGCCAGCTCACCTCAGACAGACTCCTACAATGAGCAGTACTTC.

The chain is built from TRBV30 and TRBJ2-1, with D perhaps matching TRBD2 (5 bases). The CDR3 runs 11 residues. V dropped 5 bases and J dropped 11 bases, with 13 bases sitting between them. Germline V lookup: CDR1 GTSNPN, CDR2 SVGIG (reference sequence). CDR3 in amino acids: CAWVWEKQQFF. The DNA of the CDR3 is TGTGCCTGGGTTTGGGAGAAACAGCAGTTCTTC.

This clonotype was observed a handful of times. The chain is built from TRBV18 and TRBJ2-1; no reliable D call. Germline assignment: CDR1 KGHSH and CDR2 LQKENI. V was cut by 3 bases and J by 3 bases, with 15 bases left in between. The CDR3 has 16 amino acids. The CDR3 coding sequence is TGTGCCAGCTCACCTTCCTTGACGGGCTTCTACAATGAGCAGTTCTTC. The encoded protein is CASSPSLTGFYNEQFF.

Regarding this clonotype: A read error may be the cause here, since a much bigger clone is one base away. The chain links TRBV7-9 to TRBJ2-1, with TRBD2 matching 12 bases. This CDR3 comprises 17 residues. The V and J ends lost 4 bases and 4 bases, in that order; junction bases with no gene match: 8. Germline assignment: CDR1 SEHNR and CDR2 FQNEAQ (reference sequence). The CDR3 DNA is TGTGCCAGCAGCTCCCGGACTAGCGGGACCAGGTACAATGAGCAGTTCTTC. Protein: CASSSRTSGTRYNEQFF.

A remark on this clonotype: One end of the junction does not line up with germline, which may come from a read error. The V call is TRBV2, the J call TRBJ2-3; no firm D call. CDR1 and CDR2 (germline): SNHLY, FYNNEI. The CDR3 sequence is 10 residues long. CDR3 region: CASREDTQYF. The CDR3 nucleotides read TGTGCCAGCAGGGAAGATACGCAGTATTTT.

The chain recombines TRBV12-3 or TRBV12-4 with TRBJ1-1, with a weak D call TRBD1 (5 bases). V lost 5 bases, J lost 6 bases, and 16 bases lay in between. The CDR3 runs to 14 residues. Written as DNA, the CDR3 is TGTGCCAGCAGTCCAGGCGATCGGGGCGCTGAAGCTTTCTTT. Amino acids: CASSPGDRGAEAFF.

This rearrangement joins TRBV12-3 or TRBV12-4 to TRBJ1-2; tentative D call: TRBD1 (5 bases). V was pared by 6 bases and J by 2 bases, with 13 bases between. The CDR3 extends over 14 amino acids. The DNA for the CDR3 is TGTGCCAGCAGAGAGGGACCTACCAACTATGGCTACACCTTC. Protein product: CASREGPTNYGYTF.

Concerning this clonotype: Possible read error: a much larger clone is one base away. The chain has TRBV9 and TRBJ2-1, with D unclear. Germline V gene lookup returns CDR1 SGDLS and CDR2 YYNGEE. The V end was cut by 0 bases, the J end by 9 bases, with 4 bases between. The CDR3 sequence is 11 residues long. CDR3 region: CASSVACEQFF. The CDR3 DNA sequence: TGTGCCAGCAGCGTAGCCTGTGAGCAGTTCTTC.

The rearrangement uses TRBV7-3 and TRBJ1-1; no reliable D call. The CDR3 totals 15 residues. Germline V gene sequence: CDR1 SGHTA, CDR2 FQGTGA. V was cut by 2 bases and J by 1 base, with 11 bases left in between. The CDR3 DNA follows: TGTGCCAGCAGCTTACAAATTACTGAGAACACTGAAGCTTTCTTT. It encodes CASSLQITENTEAFF.

As concerns this clonotype: A much larger clone sits a single nucleotide away, making a read error possible. The rearrangement joins TRBV5-1 to TRBJ2-4; D possibly corresponds to TRBD2 (5 bases). The ends were cut back, 1 base at V and 8 bases at J, with 7 bases in the middle. The CDR3 totals 12 residues. Germline assignment: CDR1 SGHRS and CDR2 YFSETQ. CDR3 sequence (DNA): TGCGCCAGCAGCTTGACTAGGGACATTCAGTACTTC. Translating it yields CASSLTRDIQYF.

With regard to this clonotype: Just one base apart from a much larger clone, this may be a read error. The chain links TRBV7-8 to TRBJ2-1; no clear D gene. The CDR3 loop spans 10 amino acids. V was trimmed by 8 bases and J by 12 bases, leaving 11 bases between them. Germline V gene lookup returns CDR1 SGHVS and CDR2 FQNEAQ. The CDR3 DNA reads TGTGCCAGCGTGTTGTACGCGCAGTTCTTC. Residues: CASVLYAQFF.

Of note for this clonotype: This may be a read error, as it is one base from a much larger clone. The chain uses TRBV5-4 and TRBJ2-3; 10 nucleotides line up with TRBD2. The length of the CDR3 is 17 residues. J gave up 3 bases and V 5 bases, and 12 bases lay outside the gene matches. From germline, CDR1 is SGHNT and CDR2 YYREEE (reference sequence). CDR3 region: CASSSGTSERGTDTQYF. The CDR3 coding sequence is TGTGCCAGCAGTTCCGGGACTAGCGAGAGAGGGACAGATACGCAGTATTTT.